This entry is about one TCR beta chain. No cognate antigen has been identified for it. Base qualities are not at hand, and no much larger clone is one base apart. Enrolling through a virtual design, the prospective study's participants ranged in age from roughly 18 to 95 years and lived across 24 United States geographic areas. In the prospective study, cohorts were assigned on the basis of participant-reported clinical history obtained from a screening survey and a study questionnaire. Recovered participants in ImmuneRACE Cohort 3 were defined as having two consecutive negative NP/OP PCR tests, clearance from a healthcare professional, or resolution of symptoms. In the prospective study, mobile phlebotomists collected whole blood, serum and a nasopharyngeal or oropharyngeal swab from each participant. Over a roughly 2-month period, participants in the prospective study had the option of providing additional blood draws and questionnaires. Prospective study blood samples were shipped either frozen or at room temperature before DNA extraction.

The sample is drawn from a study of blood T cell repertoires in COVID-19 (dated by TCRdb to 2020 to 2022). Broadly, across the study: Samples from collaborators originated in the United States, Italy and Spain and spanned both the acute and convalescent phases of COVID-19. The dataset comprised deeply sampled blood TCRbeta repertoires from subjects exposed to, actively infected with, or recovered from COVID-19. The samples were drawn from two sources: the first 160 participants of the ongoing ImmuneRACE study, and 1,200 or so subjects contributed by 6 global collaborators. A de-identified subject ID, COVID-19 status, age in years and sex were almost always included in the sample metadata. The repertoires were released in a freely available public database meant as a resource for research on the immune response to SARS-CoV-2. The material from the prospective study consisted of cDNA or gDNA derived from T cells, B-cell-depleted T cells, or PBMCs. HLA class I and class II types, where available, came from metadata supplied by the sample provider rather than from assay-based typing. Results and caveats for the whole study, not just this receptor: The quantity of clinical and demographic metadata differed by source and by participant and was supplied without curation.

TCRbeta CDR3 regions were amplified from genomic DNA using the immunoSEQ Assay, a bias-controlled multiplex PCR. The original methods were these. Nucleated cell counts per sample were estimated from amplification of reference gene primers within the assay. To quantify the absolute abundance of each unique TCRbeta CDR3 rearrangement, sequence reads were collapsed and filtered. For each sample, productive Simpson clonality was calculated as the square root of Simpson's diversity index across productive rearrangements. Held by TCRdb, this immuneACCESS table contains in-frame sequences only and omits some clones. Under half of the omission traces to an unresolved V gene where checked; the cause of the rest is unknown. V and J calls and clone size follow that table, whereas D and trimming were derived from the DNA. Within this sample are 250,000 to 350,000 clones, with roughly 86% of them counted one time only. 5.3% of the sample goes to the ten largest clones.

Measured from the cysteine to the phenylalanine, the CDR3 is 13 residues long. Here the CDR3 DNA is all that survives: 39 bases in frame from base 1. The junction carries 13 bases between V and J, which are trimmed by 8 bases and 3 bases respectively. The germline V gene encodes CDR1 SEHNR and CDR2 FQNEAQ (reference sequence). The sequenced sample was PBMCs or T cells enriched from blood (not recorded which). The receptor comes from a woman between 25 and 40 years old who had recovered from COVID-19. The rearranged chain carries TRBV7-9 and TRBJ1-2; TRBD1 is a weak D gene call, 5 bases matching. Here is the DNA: TGTGCCAGCGACAGTATTACAGACTATGGCTACACCTTC. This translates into CASDSITDYGYTF. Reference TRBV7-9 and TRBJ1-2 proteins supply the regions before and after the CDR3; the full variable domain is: DTGVSQNPRHKITKRGQNVTFRCDPISEHNRLYWYRQTLGQGPEFLTYFQNEAQLEKSRLLSDRFSAERPKGSFSTLEIQRTEQGDSAMYLCASDSITDYGYTFGSGTRLTVV.